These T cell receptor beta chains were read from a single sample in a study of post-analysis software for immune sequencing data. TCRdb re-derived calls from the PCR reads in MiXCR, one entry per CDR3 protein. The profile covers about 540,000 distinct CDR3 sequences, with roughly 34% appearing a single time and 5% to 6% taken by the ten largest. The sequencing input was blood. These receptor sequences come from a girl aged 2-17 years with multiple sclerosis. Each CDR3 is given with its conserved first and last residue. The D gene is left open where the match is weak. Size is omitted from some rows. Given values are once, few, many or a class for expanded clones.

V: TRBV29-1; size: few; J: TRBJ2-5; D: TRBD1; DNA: TGCAGCGCACAGCTAACAGGGGCGCAAGAGACCCAGTACTTC; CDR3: CSAQLTGAQETQYF
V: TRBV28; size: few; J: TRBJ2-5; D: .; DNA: TGTGCCAGCAGAAGCACGGGCGGGACCCAGTACTTC; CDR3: CASRSTGGTQYF
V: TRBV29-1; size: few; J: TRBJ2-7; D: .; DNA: TGCAGCGTTGGAAGTTCCGGAGCCAACTACGAGCAGTACTTC; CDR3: CSVGSSGANYEQYF
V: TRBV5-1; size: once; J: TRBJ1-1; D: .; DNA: TGCGCCAGCAGCGGCTCGCTGGCGAGCACTGAAGCTTTCTTT; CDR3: CASSGSLASTEAFF
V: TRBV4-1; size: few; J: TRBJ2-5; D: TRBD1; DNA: TGCGCCAGCAGCCCGAACGACAGGGTCACCGAGACCCAGTACTTC; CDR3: CASSPNDRVTETQYF
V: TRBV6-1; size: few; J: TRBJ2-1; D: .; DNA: TGTGCCAGCAGGGACAAAATAGGGGGGGGCCTCTACAATGAGCAGTTCTTC; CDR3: CASRDKIGGGLYNEQFF
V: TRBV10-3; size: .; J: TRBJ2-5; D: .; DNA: TGTGCCATCAGTGAGTCGAGTAGCGGTTACCAAGAGACCCAGTACTTC; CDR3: CAISESSSGYQETQYF
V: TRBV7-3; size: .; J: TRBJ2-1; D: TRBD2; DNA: TGTGCCCGCAGCTTAGGAGTAGCGGGGGGGCAAGAGACCCAGTTCTTC; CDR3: CARSLGVAGGQETQFF
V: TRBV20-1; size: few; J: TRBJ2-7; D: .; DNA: TGCAGTGCTAGTTTGCAGGGCTCCTACGAGCAGTACTTC; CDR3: CSASLQGSYEQYF
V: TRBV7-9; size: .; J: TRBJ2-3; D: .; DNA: TGTGCCAGCACCCCTGGGGTCACAGGTACGCAGTATTTT; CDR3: CASTPGVTGTQYF
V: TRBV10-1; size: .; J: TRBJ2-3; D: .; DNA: TGCGCCGGCAGCAGGACAGACTCAGATACGCAGTATTTT; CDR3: CAGSRTDSDTQYF
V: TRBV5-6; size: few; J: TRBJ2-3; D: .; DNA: TGTGCCAGCAGCTGGTGGGGGGGACAGTCTAGCACAGATACGCAGTATTTT; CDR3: CASSWWGGQSSTDTQYF
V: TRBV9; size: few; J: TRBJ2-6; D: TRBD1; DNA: TGTGCCAGCAGCGTGAGAGGGGACAGCTCTGGGGCCAACGTCCTGACTTTC; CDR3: CASSVRGDSSGANVLTF
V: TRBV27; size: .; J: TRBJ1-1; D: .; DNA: TGTGCCTCCGGACCTATTACTGAAGCTTTCTTT; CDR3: CASGPITEAFF
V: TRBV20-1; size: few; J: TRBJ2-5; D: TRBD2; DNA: TGCAGTGCGATGGGACTAGCGGGGGGGAACCAAGAGACCCAGTACTTC; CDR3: CSAMGLAGGNQETQYF
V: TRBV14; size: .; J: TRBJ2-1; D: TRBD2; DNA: TGTGCCAGCAGCCAAGTCCCCAGCGGGGCCTACAATGAGCAGTTCTTC; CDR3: CASSQVPSGAYNEQFF
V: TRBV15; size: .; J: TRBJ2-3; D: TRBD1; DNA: TGTGCCACCAGCAGAGCAGGGACAGCAGATACGCAGTATTTT; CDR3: CATSRAGTADTQYF
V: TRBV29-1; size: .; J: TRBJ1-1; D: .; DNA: TGCAGCGTAACGGGACAAAGATCTGAAGCTTTCTTT; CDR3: CSVTGQRSEAFF
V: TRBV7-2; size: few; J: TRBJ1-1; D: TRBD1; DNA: TGTGCCAGCAGCGCACAGACAGGGGGGACTGAAGCTTTCTTT; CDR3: CASSAQTGGTEAFF
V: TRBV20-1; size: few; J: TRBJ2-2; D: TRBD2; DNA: TGCAGTGCTAGCCGGGGGGGCCGGGGCACCGGGGAGCTGTTTTTT; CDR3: CSASRGGRGTGELFF
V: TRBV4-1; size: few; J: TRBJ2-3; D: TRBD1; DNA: TGCGCCAGCAGAGCAACCGGGCCGGGACAGGTACCAGATACGCAGTATTTT; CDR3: CASRATGPGQVPDTQYF
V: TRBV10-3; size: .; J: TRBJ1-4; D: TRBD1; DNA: TGTGCCATCAGCGAACAGGGGGCCACTAATGAAAAACTGTTTTTT; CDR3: CAISEQGATNEKLFF
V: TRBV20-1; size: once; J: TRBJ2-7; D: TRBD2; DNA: TGCAGTGCTAGAGATATAAGCGGGGGTTACAATGAGCAGTACTTC; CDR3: CSARDISGGYNEQYF
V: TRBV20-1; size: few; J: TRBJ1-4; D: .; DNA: TGCAGTGCTAGAGATCTTTTTGAAAAACTGTTTTTT; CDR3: CSARDLFEKLFF
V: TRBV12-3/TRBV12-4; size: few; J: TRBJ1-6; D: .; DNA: TGTGCCAGCAGTTTCCGGGACTATAATTCACCCCTCCACTTT; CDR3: CASSFRDYNSPLHF
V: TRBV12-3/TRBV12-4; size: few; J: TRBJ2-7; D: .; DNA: TGTGCCAGCAGTCAGGTCCTAGGGGGTTTTGGCTCCTACGAGCAGTACTTC; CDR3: CASSQVLGGFGSYEQYF
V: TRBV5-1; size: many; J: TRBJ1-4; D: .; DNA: TGCGCCAGCAGCCACCTCACATCTAATGAAAAACTGTTTTTT; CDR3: CASSHLTSNEKLFF
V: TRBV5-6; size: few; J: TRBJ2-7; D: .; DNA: TGTGCCAGCAGCGCTACAAACTCCTACGAGCAGTACTTC; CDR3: CASSATNSYEQYF
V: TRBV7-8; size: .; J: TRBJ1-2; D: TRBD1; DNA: TGTGCCAGCAGCTTAGCGAGGACAGGGCGGAGTGGCTACACCTTC; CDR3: CASSLARTGRSGYTF
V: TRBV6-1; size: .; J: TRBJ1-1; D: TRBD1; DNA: TGTGCCACCAGGGACAGACTGAACACTGAAGCTTTCTTT; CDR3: CATRDRLNTEAFF